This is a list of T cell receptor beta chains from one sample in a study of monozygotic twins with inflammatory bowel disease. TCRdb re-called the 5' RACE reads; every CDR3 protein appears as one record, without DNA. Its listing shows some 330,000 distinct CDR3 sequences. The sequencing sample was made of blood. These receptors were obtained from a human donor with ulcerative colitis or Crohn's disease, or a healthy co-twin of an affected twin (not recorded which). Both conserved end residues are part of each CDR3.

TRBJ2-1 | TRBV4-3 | CASSQNRGTYNEQFF
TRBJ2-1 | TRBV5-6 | CASSLVGVLNEQFF
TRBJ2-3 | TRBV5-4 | CASKRQGPPDTQYF
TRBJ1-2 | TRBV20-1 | CSASSGYGYTF
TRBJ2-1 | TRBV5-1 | CASSLDYTRAPYNEQFF
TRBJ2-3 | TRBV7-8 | CASSSRQGASTDTQYF
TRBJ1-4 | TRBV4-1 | CASSQVGEKLFF
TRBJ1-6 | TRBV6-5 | CASSPGSSSPLHF
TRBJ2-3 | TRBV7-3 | CASSSNTGGSTDTQYF
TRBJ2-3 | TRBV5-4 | CASSGRQLSADTQYF
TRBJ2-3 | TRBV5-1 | CASSWDYTGTDTQYF
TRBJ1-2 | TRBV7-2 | CASSLEAGYGYTF
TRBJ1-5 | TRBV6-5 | CASQVGSNQPQHF
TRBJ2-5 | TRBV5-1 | CASSFPIAQRDNSQETQYF
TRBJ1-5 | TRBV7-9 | CASSKGASNQPQHF
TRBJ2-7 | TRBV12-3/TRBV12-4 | CASSPGTGGRYEQYF
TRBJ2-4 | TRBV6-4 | CASSDSTDNIQYF
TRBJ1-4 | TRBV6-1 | CASLRGKYEKLFF
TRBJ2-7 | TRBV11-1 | CASSLATSGRPKMDLLSPYEQYF
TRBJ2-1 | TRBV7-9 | CASSPTSHNNEQFF
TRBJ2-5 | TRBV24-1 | CATSEEGRPETQYF
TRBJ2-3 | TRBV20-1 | CSALTGDTQYF
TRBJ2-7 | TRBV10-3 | CAIQRSGGAYEQYF
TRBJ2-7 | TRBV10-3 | CAISEGGSNYEQYF
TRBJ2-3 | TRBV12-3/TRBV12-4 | CASSPNTGTLLLYF
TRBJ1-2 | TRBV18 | CASSPQDPRDTF
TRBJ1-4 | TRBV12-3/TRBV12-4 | CASSPDSPPNEKLFF
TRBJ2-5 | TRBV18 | CASSPGETQYF
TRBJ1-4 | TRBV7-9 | CASSLGQINEKLFF
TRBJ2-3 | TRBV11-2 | CASSLVRLAGGADTQYF
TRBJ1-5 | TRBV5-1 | CASSLATGRNQPQHF
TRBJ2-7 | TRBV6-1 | CASRPLGRSSYEQYF
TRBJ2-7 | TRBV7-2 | CASSQGGRPEQYF
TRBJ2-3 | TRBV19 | CASTPGQVLTDTQYF
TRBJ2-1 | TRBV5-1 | CASSLPGQSYNEQFF
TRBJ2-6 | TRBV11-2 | CASSPTRPGTGFGANVLTF
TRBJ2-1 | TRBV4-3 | CASSQVAGGYFDEQFF